The sequence of this T cell receptor (beta chain) was determined in a study of blood T cell repertoires in COVID-19. Across the whole study: Spain, Italy and the United States supplied samples that represented acute and convalescent COVID-19.

This CDR3 has 14 amino acids. Germline trimming cut 7 bases from V and 2 bases from J; bases unmatched to any gene: 7. Germline CDR1 reads SNHLY; CDR2 reads FYNNEI. Data came from immunoSEQ multiplex PCR; TCRdb stores just in-frame clones and leaves some out. There are a few hundred thousand clones in the sample; roughly 80% occur only once, and over 4.5% lies in the top ten. The material sequenced was peripheral blood. The J gene is TRBJ2-7, the V gene TRBV2; the match to TRBD1 covers 8 bases. This receptor was taken from a man aged 60 to 69 who had recovered from COVID-19. CDR3 residues: CASNGQGRAYEQYF. CDR3 nucleotides: TGTGCCAGCAACGGACAGGGCAGGGCCTACGAGCAGTACTTC.